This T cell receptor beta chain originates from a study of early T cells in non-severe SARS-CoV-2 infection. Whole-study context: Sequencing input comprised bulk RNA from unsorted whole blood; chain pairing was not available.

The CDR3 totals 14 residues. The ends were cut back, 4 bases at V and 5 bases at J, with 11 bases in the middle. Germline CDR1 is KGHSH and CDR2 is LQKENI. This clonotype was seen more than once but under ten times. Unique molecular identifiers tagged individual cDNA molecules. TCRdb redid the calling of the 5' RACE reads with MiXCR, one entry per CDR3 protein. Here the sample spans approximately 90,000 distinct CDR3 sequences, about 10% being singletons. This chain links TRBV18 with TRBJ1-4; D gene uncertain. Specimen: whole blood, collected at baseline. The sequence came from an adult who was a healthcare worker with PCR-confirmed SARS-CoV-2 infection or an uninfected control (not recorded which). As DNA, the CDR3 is TGTGCCAGCTCACGAGGTCAGGAAAATGAAAAACTGTTTTTT. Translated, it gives CASSRGQENEKLFF. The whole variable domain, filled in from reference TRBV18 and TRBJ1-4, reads NAGVMQNPRHLVRRRGQEARLRCSPMKGHSHVYWYRQLPEEGLKFMVYLQKENIIDESGMPKERFSAEFPKEGPSILRIQQVVRGDSAAYFCASSRGQENEKLFFGSGTQLSVL.